This entry lists 19 T cell receptor beta chains sequenced from one sample in a study of tumor-infiltrating lymphocytes in localized non-small cell lung cancer. The repertoire was sequenced with immunoSEQ multiplex PCR; TCRdb's copy has only in-frame clones and lacks some. The profile shows some 8,000 clones, almost 80% of them singletons. The source material was uninvolved lung tissue not adjacent to the tumor. Receptors originate from a human donor with non-small cell lung cancer.

V usage is TRBV30 and J usage is TRBJ1-1; no reliable D call. Trimming removed 0 bases from V and 5 bases from J, with 10 bases in between. Per the germline V gene, CDR1 is GTSNPN and CDR2 is SVGIG (reference sequence). The CDR3 extends over 13 amino acids. The CDR3 DNA reads TGTGCCTGGAGTGTAAGAGGAAGAACTGAAGCTTTCTTT. Protein product: CAWSVRGRTEAFF.

The chain carries TRBV28 and TRBJ2-2; 11 bases match TRBD2. Germline-derived CDR1 and CDR2 are MDHEN and SYDVKM. This CDR3 has 15 residues. V lost 7 bases to trimming and J lost 4 bases; unmatched junction nucleotides: 5. CDR3 DNA: TGTGCCAGCACCGCCACTAGCGGGAGCACCGGGGAGCTGTTTTTT. This codes for CASTATSGSTGELFF. The whole variable domain, remainder taken from reference TRBV28 and TRBJ2-2, is DVKVTQSSRYLVKRTGEKVFLECVQDMDHENMFWYRQDPGLGLRLIYFSYDVKMKEKGDIPEGYSVSREKKERFSLILESASTNQTSMYLCASTATSGSTGELFFGEGSRLTVL.

This clone appeared a few times. The J gene is TRBJ1-1, the V gene TRBV4-1; TRBD1 is a possible D gene (6 bases). The V gene lost 4 bases and the J gene lost 1 base, with 13 bases spanning the gap. The CDR3 has 15 amino acids. Germline V lookup: CDR1 MGHRA, CDR2 YSYEKL. The CDR3 loop is CASSRRDNRNTEAFF. The CDR3 nucleotides read TGCGCCAGCAGCCGCAGGGACAACCGGAACACTGAAGCTTTCTTT.

V is TRBV2 and J is TRBJ1-6; no definite D call. V lost 4 bases and J 7 bases, leaving 14 bases between the germline ends. From germline, CDR1 is SNHLY and CDR2 FYNNEI. The CDR3 spans 15 residues. CDR3: CASSGREVRNSPLHF. As DNA, the CDR3 is TGTGCCAGCAGTGGAAGGGAGGTTCGGAATTCACCCCTCCACTTT.

V usage is TRBV5-8 and J usage is TRBJ2-3; 7 bases fit TRBD1. V shed 0 bases, J shed 5 bases, and the junction held 3 bases outside the gene matches. Germline CDR1 SGHTS, CDR2 YDEGEE. The CDR3 has 14 residues. The CDR3 nucleotides read TGTGCCAGCAGCTTGGAGGCAGGGGGAGATACGCAGTATTTT. Its translation is CASSLEAGGDTQYF.

This chain connects TRBV5-1 to TRBJ2-3; 11 bases align to TRBD2. Trimming removed 2 bases from V and 2 bases from J; junction bases left unmatched: 4. The CDR3 is 16 amino acids. Per germline, CDR1 SGHRS and CDR2 YFSETQ. In DNA, the CDR3 is TGCGCCAGCAGCTTTACTAGCGGGGGATTCACAGATACGCAGTATTTT. This encodes CASSFTSGGFTDTQYF.

V is TRBV19 and J is TRBJ2-7, with TRBD2 identical over 11 bases. Germline loops: CDR1 LNHDA, CDR2 SQIVND (reference sequence). CDR3 length: 14 amino acids. The ends lost 6 bases at V and 1 base at J; junction bases unmatched: 2. DNA for the CDR3: TGTGCCAGTAGGACTAGCGGGGCTTCCTACGAGCAGTACTTC. It specifies CASRTSGASYEQYF. Full variable domain (remainder filled in from reference TRBV19 and TRBJ2-7): DGGITQSPKYLFRKEGQNVTLSCEQNLNHDAMYWYRQDPGQGLRLIYYSQIVNDFQKGDIAEGYSVSREKKESFPLTVTSAQKNPTAFYLCASRTSGASYEQYFGPGTRLTVT.

V is TRBV5-1 and J is TRBJ2-3; 7 bases are shared with TRBD2. The CDR3 extends over 16 amino acids. V lost 1 base to trimming and J lost 0 bases; unmatched junction nucleotides: 5. CDR1 and CDR2 from the germline V gene are SGHRS and YFSETQ. CDR3 in amino acids: CASSLSLAESTDTQYF. The DNA of the CDR3 is TGCGCCAGCAGCTTGTCCCTAGCGGAGAGCACAGATACGCAGTATTTT.

The rearrangement joins TRBV4-1 to TRBJ1-2, with TRBD1 identical over 7 bases. The CDR3 extends over 15 amino acids. Trimming cost V 1 base and J 4 bases; bases outside gene matches: 6. Germline-derived CDR1 and CDR2 are MGHRA and YSYEKL. CDR3 in DNA: TGCGCCAGCAGCCAAGGTGGGGGGACAGCCTATGGCTACACCTTC. Protein: CASSQGGGTAYGYTF.

The chain recombines TRBV29-1 with TRBJ2-3, with TRBD2 matching over 13 bases. The trim removed 6 bases at V and 2 bases at J, leaving 8 bases unmatched. This CDR3 has 16 amino acids. Germline CDR1 is SQVTM and CDR2 is ANQGSEA. CDR3 in DNA: TGCAGCGTCCGACGGACTAGCGGGGGAACCACAGATACGCAGTATTTT. Protein sequence: CSVRRTSGGTTDTQYF.

The rearrangement joins TRBV11-2 to TRBJ2-5; D is unclear. CDR3 length: 13 residues. The V gene's germline CDR1 is SGHAT and CDR2 FQNNGV. V lost 5 bases and J 4 bases, leaving 11 bases between the germline ends. The CDR3 here is CASSPHTSETQYF. As DNA, the CDR3 is TGTGCCAGCAGCCCCCATACATCAGAGACCCAGTACTTC.

This clone occurred a few times. The V call is TRBV2, the J call TRBJ1-1; D is unclear. Germline assignment: CDR1 SNHLY and CDR2 FYNNEI. With 4 bases removed from V and 3 bases from J, the gap between germline ends came to 12 bases. The CDR3 loop spans 14 amino acids. The CDR3 region is CASSGITAYTEAFF. CDR3 sequence (DNA): TGTGCCAGCAGTGGAATTACAGCCTACACTGAAGCTTTCTTT.

The J gene is TRBJ2-7, the V gene TRBV23-1; 10 nucleotides align to TRBD1. TRBV23-1 is flagged as an ORF with uncertain function. The V segment lost 3 bases and the J segment 2 bases; nucleotides outside the gene matches: 13. The CDR3 sequence is 18 residues long. CDR3 bases: TGCGCCAGCAGTCACCTCGATAACGGGACAGGGGTTGCCTACGAGCAGTACTTC. It translates to CASSHLDNGTGVAYEQYF.

V gene TRBV2 combines with J gene TRBJ1-3; the D gene is possibly TRBD1 (5 bases). The CDR3 runs 17 residues. Germline V lookup: CDR1 SNHLY, CDR2 FYNNEI. V was pared by 4 bases and J by 0 bases, with 16 bases between. CDR3 bases: TGTGCCAGCAGTGCGCTAAAACAGGTACCCTCTGGAAACACCATATATTTT. This encodes CASSALKQVPSGNTIYF.

The CDR3 sequence: CASSHYRDSNQPQHF. The CDR3 region has the DNA TGCGCCAGCAGCCACTACAGGGATAGCAATCAGCCCCAGCATTTT. This rearrangement joins TRBV4-1 to TRBJ1-5; D might be TRBD1 (6 bases). Germline V gives CDR1 MGHRA, CDR2 YSYEKL. V lost 3 bases, J lost 0 bases, and 9 bases lay in between. This CDR3 is 15 amino acids long.

The CDR3 loop reads CASSFLQGEHSGANVLTF. Written as DNA, the CDR3 is TGCGCCAGCAGCTTTTTACAGGGAGAACACTCTGGGGCCAACGTCCTGACTTTC. This chain uses TRBV5-1 with TRBJ2-6; a weak D match, TRBD1 (6 bases). Per germline, CDR1 SGHRS and CDR2 YFSETQ. The CDR3 extends over 18 amino acids. Trimming took 2 bases from V and 0 from J, leaving 15 bases between them.

The chain uses TRBV9 and TRBJ2-1; D uncertain. The CDR3 runs 11 residues. V lost 2 bases to trimming and J lost 8 bases, with 5 bases between them. Germline CDR1 is SGDLS and CDR2 is YYNGEE. In DNA, the CDR3 is TGTGCCAGCAGCGTTCAGGATGAGCAGTTCTTC. Its protein product is CASSVQDEQFF.

The chain is built from TRBV5-4 and TRBJ2-5, with TRBD1 as a possible D gene (5 bases). The V end was cut by 4 bases, the J end by 4 bases, with 11 bases between. Germline assignment: CDR1 SGHNT and CDR2 YYREEE (reference sequence). CDR3 size: 13 residues. The CDR3 nucleotides read TGTGCCAGCAGCCCAGGGAATCGAGAGACCCAGTACTTC. Amino acid sequence: CASSPGNRETQYF. Full variable domain (outside the CDR3, taken from reference TRBV5-4 and TRBJ2-5): ETGVTQSPTHLIKTRGQQVTLRCSSQSGHNTVSWYQQALGQGPQFIFQYYREEENGRGNFPPRFSGLQFPNYSSELNVNALELDDSALYLCASSPGNRETQYFGPGTRLLVL.

This clone has just one count. The rearrangement joins TRBV5-1 to TRBJ2-3, with 9 bases fitting TRBD1. Trimming cost V 3 bases and J 2 bases; bases outside gene matches: 4. The germline gives CDR1 SGHRS, CDR2 YFSETQ. The CDR3 sequence is 15 residues long. The CDR3 coding sequence is TGCGCCAGCAGCTACGACAGGGGGGACACAGATACGCAGTATTTT. Protein sequence: CASSYDRGDTDTQYF. Complete variable domain (other parts from reference TRBV5-1 and TRBJ2-3): KAGVTQTPRYLIKTRGQQVTLSCSPISGHRSVSWYQQTPGQGLQFLFEYFSETQRNKGNFPGRFSGRQFSNSRSEMNVSTLELGDSALYLCASSYDRGDTDTQYFGPGTRLTVL.